The 27 T cell receptor beta chains given below trace back to one sample, sequenced in a study of human T cells and chemical hapten exposure. Each CDR3 protein gets one entry after TCRdb re-called the RACE reads with MiXCR. The sample lists 250,000 or so distinct CDR3 sequences, about 7.7% occurring once. Time point specified: pre-sensitization, week 0. Noted treatment: therapeutic diphenylcyclopropenone sensitization with weekly scalp DPC. Sample: whole blood, taken in connection with sensitization to the hapten diphenylcyclopropenone (DPC). All receptors derive from a man younger than 35 with alopecia areata. Some clones in this sample may be carry-over from other donors' samples.

The CDR3 loop is CASSLERGINTIYF. CDR3 bases: TGTGCCAGCAGTCTCGAAAGGGGGATTAACACCATATATTTT. This chain joins TRBV6-5 and TRBJ1-3; possible D gene TRBD1, 6 bases. Germline assignment: CDR1 MNHEY and CDR2 SVGAGI. V lost 5 bases to trimming and J lost 7 bases, with 15 bases between them. This CDR3 comprises 14 residues.

This clonotype was observed a handful of times. V gene TRBV6-5 combines with J gene TRBJ2-5, with a possible D match to TRBD1 (6 bases). Germline V gives CDR1 MNHEY, CDR2 SVGAGI. V lost 5 bases and J lost 4, with 14 bases in between. The CDR3 consists of 14 residues. The CDR3 sequence is CASSQTGLRETQYF. CDR3 DNA sequence: TGTGCCAGCAGTCAAACAGGGTTAAGAGAGACCCAGTACTTC.

This clonotype was seen ten or more times. The germline gene is not matched at one end of the junction; a read error may be the cause. V is TRBV2 and J is TRBJ1-6; 7 positions match TRBD1. Germline CDR1 SNHLY, CDR2 FYNNEI. The CDR3 is 14 residues long. The DNA of the CDR3 is TGTGCCAGCACTCCAAACCACAGGGGATTCCCCCCCCACTTT. Translated, it gives CASTPNHRGFPPHF.

The chain couples TRBV5-5 to TRBJ1-5; D gene uncertain. The CDR3 contains 15 residues. The V end lost 1 base, the J end lost 6 bases, and 14 bases lay between the germline ends. The germline CDR1 and CDR2 sequences are SGHKS and YYEKEE (reference sequence). The CDR3: CASSLSTSVGQPQHF. As DNA, the CDR3 is TGTGCCAGCAGCTTGAGCACCTCGGTAGGTCAGCCCCAGCATTTT.

This clonotype was counted only a few times. V usage is TRBV7-2 and J usage is TRBJ2-2, with D tentatively TRBD2 (5 bases). The CDR3 consists of 14 residues. V lost 6 bases to trimming and J lost 5 bases, with 13 bases between them. Germline V gives CDR1 SGHTA, CDR2 FQGNSA. The CDR3 sequence is CASSPSLKTGELFF. The CDR3 DNA is TGTGCCAGCAGTCCTAGCTTGAAAACCGGGGAGCTGTTTTTT. The entire variable domain, with the rest obtained from reference TRBV7-2 and TRBJ2-2, is as follows: GAGVSQSPSNKVTEKGKDVELRCDPISGHTALYWYRQSLGQGLEFLIYFQGNSAPDKSGLPSDRFSAERTGGSVSTLTIQRTQQEDSAVYLCASSPSLKTGELFFGEGSRLTVL.

The V and J genes are TRBV5-5 and TRBJ2-1, with D unresolved. CDR1 SGHKS and CDR2 YYEKEE come from the germline V gene (reference sequence). This CDR3 has 17 amino acids. V was shortened by 0 bases and J by 0 bases, with 13 bases between the two germline ends. The CDR3 nucleotides are TGTGCCAGCAGCTTGGATGAGGAGAAGAGCTCCTACAATGAGCAGTTCTTC. Encoded protein: CASSLDEEKSSYNEQFF.

This clonotype was observed at least ten times. The rearrangement links TRBV4-3 to TRBJ1-4; 8 bases agree with TRBD1. The germline gives CDR1 LGHNA, CDR2 YSLEER. Germline trimming cut 0 bases from V and 8 bases from J; bases unmatched to any gene: 5. The CDR3 runs to 15 residues. CDR3 nucleotides: TGCGCCAGCAGCCAAGACCGGACAGGGAGCGAAAAACTGTTTTTT. Residues: CASSQDRTGSEKLFF.

This clonotype was observed many times. The chain recombines TRBV4-3 with TRBJ2-2; 11 nucleotides agree with TRBD1. The V segment lost 1 base and the J segment 4 bases; nucleotides outside the gene matches: 5. Germline CDR1 and CDR2: LGHNA and YSLEER. The CDR3 contains 17 residues. DNA of the CDR3: TGCGCCAGCAGCCAAGGCGGGACAGGGGGTAGCACCGGGGAGCTGTTTTTT. The encoded protein is CASSQGGTGGSTGELFF.

This clonotype was observed a handful of times. V usage is TRBV11-2 and J usage is TRBJ2-6; D uncertain. Between the trimmed V and J ends, which lost 2 bases and 0 bases, there was a span of 2 bases. CDR3 length: 14 residues. CDR1 and CDR2 from the germline V gene are SGHAT and FQNNGV. CDR3 region: CASSLNSGANVLTF. As DNA, the CDR3 is TGTGCCAGCAGCTTAAACTCTGGGGCCAACGTCCTGACTTTC.

This clonotype was observed a handful of times. The chain joins TRBV20-1 to TRBJ2-3; D is undetermined. V lost 2 bases to trimming and J lost 2 bases, with 20 bases between them. This CDR3 spans 17 amino acids. CDR1 is DFQATT and CDR2 is SNEGSKA in the germline V gene (reference sequence). The CDR3 region has the DNA TGCAGTGCTAGACTAATCAGGCTTGATGGAAACACAGATACGCAGTATTTT. It encodes CSARLIRLDGNTDTQYF.

This CDR3 is CASSQGPSGANTGELFF. Here the CDR3 DNA reads TGCGCCAGCAGCCAAGGCCCCAGCGGGGCTAACACCGGGGAGCTGTTTTTT. The V call is TRBV4-3, the J call TRBJ2-2; 7 bases align to TRBD2. Trimming at V came to 1 base and at J to 2 bases, leaving 7 bases not matched to a gene. The germline V gene has CDR1 LGHNA and CDR2 YSLEER. CDR3 length equals 17 residues.

This chain links TRBV20-1 with TRBJ2-4; 9 bases map to TRBD1. The CDR3 spans 13 residues. The germline V gene has CDR1 DFQATT and CDR2 SNEGSKA (reference sequence). V was pared by 8 bases and J by 6 bases, with 8 bases of the junction left unmatched. This CDR3 is CSSYRGLSNIQYF. The CDR3 coding sequence is TGCAGTAGCTACAGGGGGCTTTCAAACATTCAGTACTTC.

There are a few counts of this clonotype. The rearrangement joins TRBV10-2 to TRBJ1-3, with D possibly matching TRBD1 (6 bases). The CDR3 is 17 amino acids. The germline gives CDR1 WSHSY, CDR2 SAAADI. V dropped 2 bases and J dropped 4 bases, with 18 bases sitting between them. The DNA of the CDR3 is TGCGCCAGCAGTGAGAGGGGGTTGATACTTAGCGGAAACACCATATATTTT. It yields the protein CASSERGLILSGNTIYF.

The chain joins TRBV12-3 or TRBV12-4 to TRBJ2-2, with D tentatively TRBD2 (6 bases). This CDR3 comprises 17 residues. Between the trimmed V and J ends, which lost 3 bases and 0 bases, there was a span of 14 bases. CDR3 sequence: CASSFSVGGANTGELFF. In nucleotides, the CDR3 is TGTGCCAGCAGTTTTTCCGTCGGCGGGGCGAACACCGGGGAGCTGTTTTTT.

This clonotype was picked up many times. V usage is TRBV4-3 and J usage is TRBJ2-5; D call uncertain. The V end lost 3 bases, the J end lost 2 bases, and 13 bases lay between the germline ends. The CDR3 length is 15 residues. Germline values: CDR1 LGHNA, CDR2 YSLEER. In DNA form, the CDR3 reads TGCGCCAGCAGCCAGGATTCGTCATCACAAGAGACCCAGTACTTC. This translates into CASSQDSSSQETQYF.

This chain joins TRBV7-6 and TRBJ1-1, with 9 bases fitting TRBD1. The V segment lost 4 bases and the J segment 6 bases; nucleotides outside the gene matches: 3. This CDR3 comprises 13 residues. The germline V gene encodes CDR1 SGHVS and CDR2 FNYEAQ. Here the CDR3 DNA reads TGTGCCAGCAGCTCCCGACAGGGGGCTGAAGCTTTCTTT. Its protein product is CASSSRQGAEAFF. The full variable domain, rest sourced from reference TRBV7-6 and TRBJ1-1, is GAGVSQSPRYKVTKRGQDVALRCDPISGHVSLYWYRQALGQGPEFLTYFNYEAQQDKSGLPNDRFSAERPEGSISTLTIQRTEQRDSAMYRCASSSRQGAEAFFGQGTRLTVV.

The chain couples TRBV3-1 to TRBJ2-7, with no clear D. CDR3 length: 13 residues. CDR1 and CDR2 from the germline V gene are LGHDT and YNNKEL (reference sequence). Trimming stripped 0 bases from V and 7 bases from J, with 10 bases between. CDR3 in DNA: TGTGCCAGCAGCCAAGATCGACACGATGAGCAGTACTTC. It yields the protein CASSQDRHDEQYF.

This rearrangement joins TRBV2 to TRBJ1-5; D call uncertain. The V end lost 7 bases, the J end lost 5 bases, and 18 bases lay between the germline ends. The germline gives CDR1 SNHLY, CDR2 FYNNEI. There are 15 residues in the CDR3. CDR3 amino acids: CASTPQRGGDQPQHF. The CDR3 bases are TGTGCCAGCACCCCCCAGCGGGGTGGGGATCAGCCCCAGCATTTT.

This clonotype occurred many times. The chain is built from TRBV18 and TRBJ2-7; TRBD2 is a possible D gene (5 bases). The CDR3 has 13 residues. Looked up from germline, CDR1 is KGHSH and CDR2 is LQKENI. The ends were cut back, 3 bases at V and 6 bases at J, with 12 bases in the middle. The CDR3 DNA is TGTGCCAGCTCACCCTACACGGGATTCGAGCAGTACGTC. Residues: CASSPYTGFEQYV.

This clonotype has just a few counts. Here the CDR3 DNA reads TGTGCCAGCAGCGACGGATCGCTCTACGAGCAGTACGTC. It codes for CASSDGSLYEQYV. This chain connects TRBV2 to TRBJ2-7, with unresolved D. Trimming pared 6 bases from V and 3 bases from J, leaving 12 bases between. CDR1 SNHLY and CDR2 FYNNEI come from the germline V gene. The CDR3 runs to 13 residues.

This clonotype was observed a handful of times. This sequence joins TRBV5-1 and TRBJ1-4; 7 bases are a match to TRBD1. Looked up from germline, CDR1 is SGHRS and CDR2 is YFSETQ. Trimming cost V 1 base and J 0 bases; bases outside gene matches: 3. CDR3 length: 16 amino acids. Written as DNA, the CDR3 is TGCGCCAGCAGCTTGATGGGGACAGCAACTAATGAAAAACTGTTTTTT. Its translation: CASSLMGTATNEKLFF.

The chain couples TRBV7-9 to TRBJ2-3, with D unclear. Deletions cut 6 bases from V and 0 bases from J, with 13 bases between. The CDR3 length is 15 residues. The germline V gene encodes CDR1 SEHNR and CDR2 FQNEAQ (reference sequence). CDR3 protein: CASRPSLRSTDTQYF. For the CDR3, the DNA is TGTGCCAGCAGGCCCTCTCTGAGGAGCACAGATACGCAGTATTTT.

This clonotype was counted a few times. The chain employs TRBV28 and TRBJ1-1; D might be TRBD1 (6 bases). Trimming removed 2 bases from V and 11 bases from J, with 15 bases in between. The CDR3 is 13 residues long. CDR1 is MDHEN, CDR2 SYDVKM, per germline. CDR3 sequence reads: CASSLQGLPWAFF. The CDR3 DNA reads as TGTGCCAGCAGTTTACAGGGGCTTCCTTGGGCTTTCTTT. Full variable domain (rest looked up from reference TRBV28 and TRBJ1-1): DVKVTQSSRYLVKRTGEKVFLECVQDMDHENMFWYRQDPGLGLRLIYFSYDVKMKEKGDIPEGYSVSREKKERFSLILESASTNQTSMYLCASSLQGLPWAFFGQGTRLTVV.

In its sample, this clonotype was seen a few times. J is TRBJ1-5 and V is TRBV7-9; no reliable D call. V gave up 5 bases and J gave up 3 bases, with 14 bases separating them. This CDR3 has 15 amino acids. CDR1 is SEHNR, CDR2 FQNEAQ, per germline (reference sequence). The CDR3 DNA reads TGTGCCAGCAGCCCCAGTGGTTTGAACAATCAGCCCCAGCATTTT. This translates into CASSPSGLNNQPQHF.

The table lists this clonotype with a few counts. The V call is TRBV5-6, the J call TRBJ2-4; D may be TRBD1 (7 bases). The V end lost 3 bases, the J end lost 4 bases, and 11 bases lay between the germline ends. CDR1 and CDR2 (germline): SGHDT, YYEEEE. The CDR3 extends over 14 amino acids. CDR3 nucleotide sequence: TGTGCCAGCAGCTCGGGGGACAGAAAAAACATTCAGTACTTC. This sequence encodes CASSSGDRKNIQYF.

The sample holds many counts of this clonotype. V usage is TRBV6-5 and J usage is TRBJ1-3, with 8 bases identical to TRBD1. The germline V gene encodes CDR1 MNHEY and CDR2 SVGAGI. The CDR3 covers 15 residues. Unmatched junction bases numbered 6, after V lost 5 bases and J lost 3 bases. Here the CDR3 reads CASSNRGNFGNTIYF. Here the CDR3 DNA reads TGTGCCAGCAGTAACAGGGGGAATTTTGGAAACACCATATATTTT.

This clonotype was picked up many times. The chain links TRBV3-1 to TRBJ2-7, with 11 bases aligning to TRBD1. Germline V gene data show CDR1 as LGHDT and CDR2 as YNNKEL (reference sequence). The CDR3 is made up of 15 amino acids. V lost 1 base, J lost 4 bases, and 3 bases stayed unmatched. The CDR3 nucleotides are TGTGCCAGCAGCCAAGGCGGGACAGGGGGGTACGAGCAGTACGTC. This sequence encodes CASSQGGTGGYEQYV.